Listed below are T cell receptor beta chains from one sample, sequenced in a study of T cell repertoires in ileal Crohn's disease. Assay: immunoSEQ multiplex PCR; the TCRdb copy retains only in-frame clones and omits some. The sample has 13,000 to 15,000 clones; roughly 80% are singletons. Material: ileal tissue. The receptors were gathered from an adult with Crohn's disease. The CDR3 runs from the conserved cysteine through the conserved F or W. The D gene is left open where the match is weak. Rows may omit the clone size; those that give it use once, few, many or a size class.

v_call	cdr3_length	clone_size	j_call	d_call	cdr3_nt	cdr3_aa
TRBV7-2	13	few	TRBJ2-5	.	TGTGCCAGCAGGAGGGGGGGCGGAGAGACCCAGTACTTC	CASRRGGGETQYF
TRBV5-1	14	.	TRBJ2-3	.	TGCGCCAGCAGCTTGGGACTTATCACAGATACGCAGTATTTT	CASSLGLITDTQYF
TRBV6-5	14	.	TRBJ1-1	.	TGTGCCAGCAGTTCGGGTGGCGGTATGAAAGAAGCTTTCTTT	CASSSGGGMKEAFF
TRBV5-5	15	.	TRBJ2-5	.	TGTGCCAGCACCAGAGGACAGTTCTTCCAAGAGACCCAGTACTTC	CASTRGQFFQETQYF
TRBV9	16	few	TRBJ1-1	.	TGTGCCAGCAGCGTAGCCGGAACAGGCCGGAACACTGAAGCTTTCTTT	CASSVAGTGRNTEAFF
TRBV11-1	18	few	TRBJ2-3	TRBD2	TGTGCCAGCAGCTTTGGTAGCGGGGGGGCCATAGTCGCAGATACGCAGTATTTT	CASSFGSGGAIVADTQYF
TRBV7-8	15	few	TRBJ2-3	.	TGTGCCAGCAGCTTAGGAGGTTTTAGCACAGATACGCAGTATTTT	CASSLGGFSTDTQYF
TRBV9	14	.	TRBJ2-5	TRBD2	TGTGCCAGCAGCGTGGGACTAGCGGGGTCCCCGGGATACTTC	CASSVGLAGSPGYF
TRBV2	13	.	TRBJ1-1	TRBD1	TGTGCCAGCAGACAGGGGATCAACACTGAAGCTTTCTTT	CASRQGINTEAFF
TRBV6-1	13	.	TRBJ1-4	.	TGTGCCAGCAGTGAATTCAGGGATGAAAAACTGTTTTTT	CASSEFRDEKLFF
TRBV27	13	.	TRBJ1-2	.	TGTGCCAGCAGTTCAGGACAAGGGGTGGGCTACACCTTC	CASSSGQGVGYTF
TRBV13	16	.	TRBJ2-5	TRBD2	TGTGCCAGCAGCCCACCCTTAGCGGGGGGTCAAGAGACCCAGTACTTC	CASSPPLAGGQETQYF
TRBV6-1	14	few	TRBJ1-5	.	TGTGCCAGCAGTGAACATGGAGGGATACAGCCCCAGCATTTT	CASSEHGGIQPQHF
TRBV5-1	16	.	TRBJ2-2	TRBD2	TGCGCCAGCAGCTCTAGCGGGGGGGCGGGAACCGGGGAGCTGTTTTTT	CASSSSGGAGTGELFF
TRBV9	17	.	TRBJ2-1	TRBD2	TGTGCCAGCAGCCCCGGAGTAGCGGGAGACTTACTAGCTGAGCAGTTCTTC	CASSPGVAGDLLAEQFF